Listed here is a single T cell receptor (beta chain). This entry comes from a study of blood T cell repertoires in COVID-19. This table comes from immunoSEQ multiplex PCR, and its TCRdb copy is limited to in-frame clones, with some not included. The sample holds approximately 220,000 clones; about 80% are singletons and the top ten take 3% to 3.5%. The length of the CDR3 is 15 residues. V was pared by 5 bases and J by 5 bases, with 15 bases between. The germline V gene encodes CDR1 MDHEN and CDR2 SYDVKM. J is TRBJ2-2 and V is TRBV28; D is ambiguous. The receptor was isolated from a woman aged 25 to 39 who had recovered from COVID-19. The sequenced sample consisted of peripheral blood. The CDR3 DNA reads as TGTGCCAGCAGTCAGCCTGACTCCGGGACCGGGGAGCTGTTTTTT. It is translated as CASSQPDSGTGELFF.